The 27 T cell receptor beta chains reported below all come from one sample, sequenced in a study of blood T cell repertoires in COVID-19. Libraries were prepared by immunoSEQ multiplex PCR; TCRdb keeps only in-frame clonotypes and omits some of them. In the table there are roughly 180,000 clones, about 86% of which are singletons. Sequencing was performed on peripheral blood. These receptors were collected from a man between 60 and 70 years old with acute or convalescent COVID-19.

The rearrangement links TRBV6-5 to TRBJ1-1, with D maybe TRBD1 (6 bases). V was cut by 4 bases and J by 1 base, with 16 bases left in between. Per germline, CDR1 MNHEY and CDR2 SVGAGI. This CDR3 comprises 16 residues. The CDR3 reads CASSSFLQGWNTEAFF. Written as DNA, the CDR3 is TGTGCCAGCAGTTCCTTCTTACAGGGTTGGAACACTGAAGCTTTCTTT.

This chain links TRBV5-1 with TRBJ2-7; no clear D gene. From germline, CDR1 is SGHRS and CDR2 YFSETQ. This CDR3 region has 12 residues. The V end lost 4 bases, the J end lost 0 bases, and 5 bases lay between the germline ends. CDR3 sequence: CASSLSSYEQYF. CDR3 sequence (DNA): TGCGCCAGCAGCCTTAGCTCCTACGAGCAGTACTTC.

The chain employs TRBV15 and TRBJ2-7; TRBD2 agrees at 10 bases. Looked up from germline, CDR1 is LNHNV and CDR2 is YYDKDF (reference sequence). CDR3 length equals 16 residues. Trimming removed 1 base from V and 3 bases from J; junction bases left unmatched: 6. The CDR3, as DNA: TGTGCCACCAGCAGAGGGACTAGCGGAGACTTCTACGAGCAGTACTTC. Its translation: CATSRGTSGDFYEQYF.

This chain links TRBV7-8 with TRBJ2-7; D is ambiguous. This CDR3 contains 12 residues. CDR1 is SGHVS, CDR2 FQNEAQ, per germline. Trimming shortened V by 1 base and J by 5 bases, and 6 bases separated the two germline ends. CDR3 residues: CASSLGLDEQYF. The CDR3 bases are TGTGCCAGCAGCTTAGGGCTAGACGAGCAGTACTTC.

The rearrangement uses TRBV28 and TRBJ2-3, with 11 nucleotides matching TRBD2. The CDR3 contains 16 residues. The ends lost 3 bases at V and 2 bases at J; junction bases unmatched: 4. Germline V CDR1 and CDR2: MDHEN, SYDVKM. The chain's CDR3 is CASSLGLAENTDTQYF. CDR3 nucleotides: TGTGCCAGCAGTTTGGGACTAGCGGAGAACACAGATACGCAGTATTTT.

The chain has TRBV28 and TRBJ1-1; no firm D call. Germline CDR1 reads MDHEN; CDR2 reads SYDVKM. This CDR3 contains 13 residues. Between the trimmed V and J ends, which lost 2 bases and 1 base, there was a span of 5 bases. The DNA for the CDR3 is TGTGCCAGCAGTTTAAGTAGGAACACTGAAGCTTTCTTT. Translated: CASSLSRNTEAFF. Using reference TRBV28 and TRBJ1-1 for the parts outside the CDR3, the full variable domain is DVKVTQSSRYLVKRTGEKVFLECVQDMDHENMFWYRQDPGLGLRLIYFSYDVKMKEKGDIPEGYSVSREKKERFSLILESASTNQTSMYLCASSLSRNTEAFFGQGTRLTVV.

The rearrangement joins TRBV7-9 to TRBJ1-1; D uncertain. CDR3 length equals 13 residues. V was pared by 1 base and J by 2 bases, with 5 bases between. Per germline, CDR1 SEHNR and CDR2 FQNEAQ (reference sequence). CDR3: CASSLVVNTEAFF. The CDR3 region has the DNA TGTGCCAGCAGCTTAGTCGTTAACACTGAAGCTTTCTTT.

The chain employs TRBV6-5 and TRBJ2-3, with unresolved D. The CDR3 is made up of 12 amino acids. V lost 7 bases, J lost 4 bases, and 9 bases lay in between. CDR1 is MNHEY, CDR2 SVGAGI, per germline. The chain's CDR3 is CASTVSPDTQYF. The CDR3 DNA sequence: TGTGCCAGCACAGTGTCGCCAGATACGCAGTATTTT.

This sequence joins TRBV3-1 (or the pseudogene TRBV3-2) and TRBJ1-3; 8 bases align to TRBD1. The CDR3 runs to 17 residues. Germline lookup yields CDR1 LGHDT and CDR2 YNNKEL (reference sequence). V lost 1 base and J lost 3; bases outside the gene matches: 8. CDR3 sequence: CASSQVGQGSFGNTIYF. CDR3 in DNA: TGTGCCAGCAGCCAAGTCGGACAGGGATCGTTTGGAAACACCATATATTTT.

The CDR3, as DNA: TGTGCCAGCAGTGAACTCAGGTGGACTGAAGCTTTCTTT. It yields the protein CASSELRWTEAFF. V gene TRBV2 combines with J gene TRBJ1-1, with unresolved D. Germline loops: CDR1 SNHLY, CDR2 FYNNEI. This CDR3 has 13 amino acids. Trimming took off 2 bases at V and 5 bases at J, with 9 bases between the two ends.

The V and J genes are TRBV6-9 and TRBJ2-1; TRBD2 matches 12 bases. Per germline, CDR1 MNHGY and CDR2 SVAAGI. The CDR3 has 14 residues. Trimming at V came to 4 bases and at J to 7 bases, leaving 2 bases not matched to a gene. The CDR3 loop is CASSSTSGSNEQFF. CDR3 coding DNA: TGTGCCAGCAGTTCGACTAGCGGGAGTAATGAGCAGTTCTTC.

This clone was picked up a small number of times. The chain employs TRBV7-9 and TRBJ2-4; D is possibly TRBD2 (5 bases). Looked up from germline, CDR1 is SEHNR and CDR2 is FQNEAQ (reference sequence). V was clipped by 11 bases and J by 7 bases, with 15 bases between them. This CDR3 contains 12 residues. The CDR3 nucleotides read TGTGCCGGGTCTGGAAGGGAGAACATTCAGTACTTC. Residues: CAGSGRENIQYF.

J is TRBJ1-2 and V is TRBV28; D gene ambiguous. CDR3 size: 12 residues. CDR1 and CDR2 (germline): MDHEN, SYDVKM. V was shortened by 3 bases and J by 3 bases, with 5 bases between the two germline ends. This chain's CDR3 is CASSFRDYGYTF. The DNA for the CDR3 is TGTGCCAGCAGTTTCCGGGACTATGGCTACACCTTC.

V gene TRBV19 combines with J gene TRBJ1-5; weak D call: TRBD1 (5 bases). V was shortened by 5 bases and J by 5 bases, with 10 bases between the two germline ends. Germline lookup yields CDR1 LNHDA and CDR2 SQIVND (reference sequence). The CDR3 covers 13 residues. This CDR3 reads CASSGGGHQPQHF. In nucleotides, the CDR3 is TGTGCCAGTAGTGGGGGAGGCCATCAGCCCCAGCATTTT.

J is TRBJ1-2 and V is TRBV6-5, with 7 bases aligning to TRBD1. Germline V gives CDR1 MNHEY, CDR2 SVGAGI. This CDR3 region has 14 residues. V was clipped by 6 bases and J by 0 bases; unmatched bases: 4. The CDR3 here is CASSKGQANYGYTF. As DNA, the CDR3 is TGTGCCAGCAGCAAAGGACAGGCTAACTATGGCTACACCTTC.

The chain combines TRBV7-2 with TRBJ2-3; the match to TRBD2 covers 9 bases. V trimming: 4 bases; J trimming: 0 bases; junction bases outside the gene matches: 8. Germline CDR1 is SGHTA and CDR2 is FQGNSA. The CDR3 covers 17 residues. CDR3 in amino acids: CASSYSTSGPSTDTQYF. For the CDR3, the DNA is TGTGCCAGCAGCTACTCGACTAGCGGACCTAGCACAGATACGCAGTATTTT.

The genes are TRBV28 and TRBJ2-7, with 11 bases matching TRBD2. Germline loops: CDR1 MDHEN, CDR2 SYDVKM. V shed 6 bases and J 3 bases; nucleotides not matched to a gene: 4. This CDR3 has 14 amino acids. The DNA of the CDR3 is TGTGCCAGCAGGATAGCGGGAGGGAACTACGAGCAGTACTTC. This encodes CASRIAGGNYEQYF.

The rearrangement joins TRBV7-9 to TRBJ1-6; TRBD1 matches at 7 bases. Trimming cost V 1 base and J 5 bases; bases outside gene matches: 5. The CDR3 covers 16 residues. CDR1 and CDR2 from the germline V gene are SEHNR and FQNEAQ (reference sequence). The CDR3 nucleotides are TGTGCCAGCAGCTTAGTTTGGGACAGAGATAATTCACCCCTCCACTTT. Residues: CASSLVWDRDNSPLHF.

The rearrangement uses TRBV18 and TRBJ1-4; maybe TRBD1 (5 bases). The CDR3 extends over 14 amino acids. Germline CDR1 and CDR2: KGHSH and LQKENI. The V and J ends lost 2 bases and 2 bases respectively, with 6 bases between them. The CDR3 spells CASSPGGTNEKLFF. In nucleotides, the CDR3 is TGTGCCAGCTCACCAGGGGGGACTAATGAAAAACTGTTTTTT.

This CDR3 reads CASSETGTGGSYEQYF. The CDR3 nucleotides are TGCGCCAGCAGCGAGACCGGGACAGGGGGCTCCTACGAGCAGTACTTC. This chain links TRBV5-1 with TRBJ2-7; TRBD1 aligns across 11 bases. Losses at the gene ends were 4 bases for V and 0 bases for J; bases not matched to a gene: 6. This CDR3 contains 16 residues. CDR1 and CDR2 (germline): SGHRS, YFSETQ.

The genes are TRBV5-4 and TRBJ2-2; D is perhaps TRBD2 (6 bases). The CDR3 loop spans 16 amino acids. V was cut by 4 bases and J by 1 base, with 14 bases left in between. From germline, CDR1 is SGHNT and CDR2 YYREEE (reference sequence). CDR3 loop: CASSPARGENTGELFF. The CDR3 bases are TGTGCCAGCAGCCCCGCCCGCGGGGAGAACACCGGGGAGCTGTTTTTT.

The chain has TRBV6-5 and TRBJ1-1; tentatively, D is TRBD1 (5 bases). From germline, CDR1 is MNHEY and CDR2 SVGAGI. The V end lost 0 bases, the J end lost 4 bases, and 9 bases lay between the germline ends. The length of the CDR3 is 14 residues. CDR3 DNA: TGTGCCAGCAGTTACTCCCTTAGGGGCACTGAAGCTTTCTTT. Translating it yields CASSYSLRGTEAFF.

J is TRBJ2-3 and V is TRBV2; 7 bases agree with TRBD1. The CDR3 runs 14 residues. CDR1 and CDR2 (germline): SNHLY, FYNNEI. V trimming: 6 bases; J trimming: 1 base; junction bases outside the gene matches: 4. As DNA, the CDR3 is TGTGCCAGCAGCGTTACAGGGGGCACAGATACGCAGTATTTT. Encoded protein: CASSVTGGTDTQYF. The full variable domain, its missing parts supplied by reference TRBV2 and TRBJ2-3, is EPEVTQTPSHQVTQMGQEVILRCVPISNHLYFYWYRQILGQKVEFLVSFYNNEISEKSEIFDDQFSVERPDGSNFTLKIRSTKLEDSAMYFCASSVTGGTDTQYFGPGTRLTVL.

This clone showed up just once. J is TRBJ1-5 and V is TRBV15; D is unresolved. CDR1 and CDR2 (germline): LNHNV, YYDKDF (reference sequence). This CDR3 has 13 amino acids. Trimming left V 8 bases short and J 5 bases short, with 13 bases between. CDR3 residues: CATSLAPDQPQHF. The DNA for the CDR3 is TGTGCCACCTCCTTAGCCCCTGATCAGCCCCAGCATTTT.

This clone was counted a few times. As DNA, the CDR3 is TGTGCCAGCAGTCGCGGACAGCCTAATTCACCCCTCCACTTT. This gives the protein CASSRGQPNSPLHF. The chain combines TRBV28 with TRBJ1-6, with D tentatively TRBD1 (6 bases). Trimming cost V 5 bases and J 6 bases, with 11 bases left between them. CDR1 is MDHEN, CDR2 SYDVKM, per germline. The CDR3 extends over 14 amino acids.

The chain uses TRBV27 and TRBJ1-1; TRBD1 aligns across 7 bases. The length of the CDR3 is 12 residues. The junction had 9 bases not matched to a gene; V was cut back by 6 bases and J by 11 bases. In germline, CDR1 is MNHEY, CDR2 SMNVEV (reference sequence). This CDR3 reads CASRTGSETAFF. CDR3 bases: TGTGCCAGCAGGACAGGGTCTGAGACCGCTTTCTTT.

The chain links TRBV4-2 to TRBJ1-1, with D unresolved. Germline lookup yields CDR1 LGHNA and CDR2 YNFKEQ. V was clipped by 0 bases and J by 2 bases, with 7 bases between them. The CDR3 totals 14 residues. The CDR3 here is CASSQEVRNTEAFF. The CDR3, as DNA: TGTGCCAGCAGCCAAGAAGTGCGAAACACTGAAGCTTTCTTT.